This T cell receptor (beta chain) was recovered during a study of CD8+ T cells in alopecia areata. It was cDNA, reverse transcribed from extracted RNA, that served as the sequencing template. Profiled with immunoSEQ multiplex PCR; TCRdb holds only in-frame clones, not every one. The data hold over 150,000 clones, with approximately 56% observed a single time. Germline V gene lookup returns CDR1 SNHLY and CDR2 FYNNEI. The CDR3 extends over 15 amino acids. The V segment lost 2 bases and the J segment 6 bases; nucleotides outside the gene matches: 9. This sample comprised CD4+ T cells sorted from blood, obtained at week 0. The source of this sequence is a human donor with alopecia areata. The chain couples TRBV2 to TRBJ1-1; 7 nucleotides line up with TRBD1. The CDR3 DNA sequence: TGTGCCAGCAGTGAACACAGGGGTAGGATAGCTGAAGCTTTCTTT. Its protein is CASSEHRGRIAEAFF.